The 14 T cell receptor beta chains below all came from one sample that was sequenced in a study of Ad26.COV2.S vaccination and SARS-CoV-2 variants. Treatment of the sample: 15 to 20 received Ad26.COV2.S at low or high dose, single or two shots; 5 received placebo; per-sample allocation not given. Following the first vaccine or placebo injection, samples were taken on day 63. Assay used: immunoSEQ multiplex PCR; TCRdb lists only in-frame clones, some missing. The data contain around 300,000 clones, 88% of them singletons. The sample consisted of peripheral blood, taken in a trial of Ad26.COV2.S vaccine versus placebo. Source of these receptors: a person between 18 and 60 years old who received the Ad26.COV2.S COVID-19 vaccine or a placebo.

The chain links TRBV7-9 to TRBJ1-2; no clear D. This CDR3 spans 13 amino acids. V gave up 2 bases and J gave up 8 bases, with 12 bases separating them. Germline CDR1 reads SEHNR; CDR2 reads FQNEAQ (reference sequence). CDR3 region: CASSLWEASGYTF. The CDR3 DNA sequence: TGTGCCAGCAGCTTATGGGAGGCCTCCGGCTACACCTTC.

V is TRBV6-5 and J is TRBJ1-3; 8 bases map to TRBD1. V lost 6 bases and J lost 5; bases outside the gene matches: 9. There are 15 residues in the CDR3. Germline CDR1 MNHEY, CDR2 SVGAGI. CDR3 DNA sequence: TGTGCCAGCAGCCTCGGACAGGGAATAAGAAACACCATATATTTT. Translating gives CASSLGQGIRNTIYF.

The chain links TRBV5-6 to TRBJ2-2; D is undetermined. Trimming shortened V by 2 bases and J by 5 bases, and 10 bases separated the two germline ends. The CDR3 loop spans 14 amino acids. The V gene's germline CDR1 is SGHDT and CDR2 YYEEEE. The CDR3 reads CASSFRLVTGELFF. As DNA, the CDR3 is TGTGCCAGCAGCTTCCGTTTAGTAACCGGGGAGCTGTTTTTT. Combining the CDR3 with reference TRBV5-6 and TRBJ2-2 gives the whole variable domain DAGVTQSPTHLIKTRGQQVTLRCSPKSGHDTVSWYQQALGQGPQFIFQYYEEEERQRGNFPDRFSGHQFPNYSSELNVNALLLGDSALYLCASSFRLVTGELFFGEGSRLTVL.

The chain has TRBV5-6 and TRBJ1-2; 10 nucleotides match TRBD1. The trim removed 0 bases at V and 4 bases at J, leaving 15 bases unmatched. The CDR3 is 19 amino acids. The germline V gene encodes CDR1 SGHDT and CDR2 YYEEEE. The CDR3 region is CASSLAGGTGEAGSYGYTF. CDR3 coding DNA: TGTGCCAGCAGCTTGGCGGGCGGGACAGGGGAGGCCGGTAGCTATGGCTACACCTTC.

V and J are TRBV28 and TRBJ2-1; 11 bases map to TRBD2. CDR1 and CDR2 from the germline V gene are MDHEN and SYDVKM. The V and J ends lost 8 bases and 9 bases, in that order; junction bases with no gene match: 15. CDR3 length: 16 amino acids. The DNA of the CDR3 is TGTGCCAGCTTTTCTAGCGGGAGGCGCCGTGGTGGTGAGCAGTTCTTC. It yields the protein CASFSSGRRRGGEQFF. The variable domain in full, with the rest retrieved from reference TRBV28 and TRBJ2-1, is DVKVTQSSRYLVKRTGEKVFLECVQDMDHENMFWYRQDPGLGLRLIYFSYDVKMKEKGDIPEGYSVSREKKERFSLILESASTNQTSMYLCASFSSGRRRGGEQFFGPGTRLTVL.

This clone was picked up one time. This rearrangement joins TRBV7-2 to TRBJ2-2; D is unclear. Trimming cost V 1 base and J 1 base, with 10 bases left between them. The CDR3 loop spans 16 amino acids. CDR1 and CDR2 from the germline V gene are SGHTA and FQGNSA. In nucleotides, the CDR3 is TGTGCCAGCAGCTTAGGTCCGGCAGGGAACACCGGGGAGCTGTTTTTT. It yields the protein CASSLGPAGNTGELFF.

V usage is TRBV7-2 and J usage is TRBJ1-6; D perhaps matches TRBD1 (6 bases). Deletions cut 2 bases from V and 0 bases from J, with 11 bases between. Germline values: CDR1 SGHTA, CDR2 FQGNSA. This CDR3 contains 17 residues. This chain's CDR3 is CASSLWDTASYNSPLHF. The CDR3 bases are TGTGCCAGCAGCTTATGGGACACCGCCTCCTATAATTCACCCCTCCACTTT.

The chain has TRBV19 and TRBJ1-5, with D perhaps matching TRBD1 (6 bases). V lost 6 bases and J lost 5, with 17 bases in between. CDR1 and CDR2 (germline): LNHDA, SQIVND (reference sequence). The CDR3 loop spans 15 amino acids. CDR3 amino acids: CASRWVGGGYQPQHF. The CDR3 DNA follows: TGTGCCAGTAGATGGGTAGGGGGGGGGTATCAGCCCCAGCATTTT.

The CDR3 coding sequence is TGTGCCAGCAGCCCAGACACAGATACGCAGTATTTT. It specifies CASSPDTDTQYF. J is TRBJ2-3 and V is TRBV7-9; unclear D gene. Germline V gene lookup returns CDR1 SEHNR and CDR2 FQNEAQ (reference sequence). This CDR3 contains 12 residues. V gave up 5 bases and J gave up 2 bases, with 5 bases separating them.

The CDR3 is CASSRQLKNTEAFF. CDR3 DNA sequence: TGTGCCAGCAGCCGGCAACTAAAGAACACTGAAGCTTTCTTT. The chain links TRBV7-2 to TRBJ1-1; D is unresolved. Deletions cut 5 bases from V and 1 base from J, with 11 bases between. CDR1 and CDR2 from the germline V gene are SGHTA and FQGNSA. CDR3 length: 14 residues.

This clone appeared once. The V gene is TRBV5-4, the J gene TRBJ1-1; 7 nucleotides match TRBD1. Germline V gives CDR1 SGHNT, CDR2 YYREEE (reference sequence). After removal of 2 bases from V and 3 bases from J, the junction contained 13 bases not matched to a gene. This CDR3 is 17 amino acids long. This chain's CDR3 is CASSLYRGLRSDTEAFF. Here the CDR3 DNA reads TGTGCCAGCAGCTTATACAGGGGTCTCAGGTCTGACACTGAAGCTTTCTTT.

The gene calls are TRBV7-9 and TRBJ2-2; 7 nucleotides align to TRBD1. V shed 5 bases, J shed 0 bases, and the junction held 3 bases outside the gene matches. This CDR3 spans 15 amino acids. CDR1 and CDR2 from the germline V gene are SEHNR and FQNEAQ (reference sequence). Written as DNA, the CDR3 is TGTGCCAGCAGCAACAGGGGTCCGAACACCGGGGAGCTGTTTTTT. Amino acids: CASSNRGPNTGELFF.

This clone was recorded only once. V gene TRBV4-3 combines with J gene TRBJ1-4, with TRBD1 identical over 9 bases. The CDR3 loop spans 15 amino acids. CDR1 is LGHNA and CDR2 is YSLEER in the germline V gene. The trim removed 1 base at V and 8 bases at J, leaving 5 bases unmatched. This chain's CDR3 is CASSQVRTGEEKLFF. The CDR3 nucleotides are TGCGCCAGCAGCCAAGTAAGGACAGGGGAAGAAAAACTGTTTTTT.

This sequence joins TRBV11-2 and TRBJ1-4, with 8 nucleotides matching TRBD1. Trimming cost V 6 bases and J 5 bases; bases outside gene matches: 8. From germline, CDR1 is SGHAT and CDR2 FQNNGV. The CDR3 runs 15 residues. The CDR3 nucleotides are TGTGCCAGCAGACCCCTGACAGGGGCCAATGAAAAACTGTTTTTT. The encoded protein is CASRPLTGANEKLFF.